Listed below are T cell receptor beta chains from one sample, sequenced in a study of radiation and T cells in renal cell carcinoma. Repertoires were generated with immunoSEQ multiplex PCR, while TCRdb's copy carries only in-frame clones and drops some. The table has 150,000 to 160,000 clones, 87% seen once. The sequences come from blood, collected from a patient whose treatment included radiotherapy and nephrectomy. These receptors all come from a woman aged 45-60 years with renal cell carcinoma. CDR3s include the opening cysteine and the closing phenylalanine or tryptophan. D genes are given only for firm matches. Only some rows state a clone size, as once, few, many or a class for expanded clones.

clone size	V gene	D gene	J gene	CDR3 DNA	CDR3 protein
NA	TRBV6-1	TRBD1	TRBJ1-2	TGTGCCAGCAGTGAAGACAGGGGGCTCTATGGCTACACCTTC	CASSEDRGLYGYTF
NA	TRBV19	TRBD1	TRBJ1-2	TGTGCCAGTGAGAAAGGACAGGGGGACTATGGCTACACCTTC	CASEKGQGDYGYTF
NA	TRBV15	NA	TRBJ1-4	TGTGCCACCAGCAGAGCCCCCCAGCAGACAGCAACTAATGAAAAACTGTTTTTT	CATSRAPQQTATNEKLFF
NA	TRBV7-2	NA	TRBJ2-2	TGTGCCAGCAGCCCCAGGGGTGTCACCGGGGAGCTGTTTTTT	CASSPRGVTGELFF
NA	TRBV9	TRBD2	TRBJ2-3	TGTGCCAGCAGCCACTCCCGGACTAGCGGGCGCACAGATACGCAGTATTTT	CASSHSRTSGRTDTQYF
once	TRBV9	NA	TRBJ2-2	TGTGCCAGCAACCGAGGAGGGGCCAGTTTTACCGGGGAGCTGTTTTTT	CASNRGGASFTGELFF
NA	TRBV7-9	NA	TRBJ2-7	TGTGCCAGCAGCCGACCCCTGGGAGTCTACGAGCAGTACTTC	CASSRPLGVYEQYF
once	TRBV4-3	NA	TRBJ2-5	TGCGCCAGCAGCCCCACTTCAGGGGGGAGGGAGACCCAGTACTTC	CASSPTSGGRETQYF
once	TRBV2	NA	TRBJ1-3	TGTGCCAGCACTCGAGTGAGAGGGGGAAATGGAAACACCATATATTTT	CASTRVRGGNGNTIYF
NA	TRBV2	TRBD2	TRBJ2-7	TGTGCCAATAGTCGGCAAGCGGGGGGTTACGAGCAGTACTTC	CANSRQAGGYEQYF
NA	TRBV4-1	NA	TRBJ1-2	TGCGCCAGCAGCCAAGGGGGGGCCTATGGCTACACCTTC	CASSQGGAYGYTF
NA	TRBV5-1	TRBD2	TRBJ2-3	TGCGCCAGCTCGGCCAGGACTAGCGGGGTCACAGATACGCAGTATTTT	CASSARTSGVTDTQYF
NA	TRBV30	TRBD2	TRBJ2-1	TGTGCCTGGAGTTTAGCGGGGGCGTTCTACAATGAGCAGTTCTTC	CAWSLAGAFYNEQFF
NA	TRBV7-9	NA	TRBJ1-2	TGTGCCAGCAGCTTATCAGGGATCTATGGCTACACCTTC	CASSLSGIYGYTF
NA	TRBV5-1	TRBD1	TRBJ1-2	TGCGCCAGCAGCCCCCGGGACAGGGGGAGCGCTAACTATGGCTACACCTTC	CASSPRDRGSANYGYTF
NA	TRBV7-3	NA	TRBJ2-1	TGTGCCAGCAGCTTAGGGGGGCCGAGCTCCTACAATGAGCAGTTCTTC	CASSLGGPSSYNEQFF
NA	TRBV7-9	NA	TRBJ1-1	TGTGCCAGCAGTGAGGGGAGGGAGACCACTGAAGCTTTCTTT	CASSEGRETTEAFF
few	TRBV19	NA	TRBJ1-6	TGTGCCAGTAGTATAGGGACATCAATCGGGTCACCCCTCCACTTT	CASSIGTSIGSPLHF
NA	TRBV5-8	NA	TRBJ2-7	TGTGCCAGCAGCTCCCAGGTCGGGGGTAACGAGCAGTACTTC	CASSSQVGGNEQYF
NA	TRBV25-1	TRBD1	TRBJ2-7	TGTGCCAGCAGCCCCACAGGGGGCTACGAGCAGTACTTC	CASSPTGGYEQYF
NA	TRBV11-3	NA	TRBJ2-2	TGTGCCAGCAGCCTACAGAACACCGGGGAGCTGTTTTTT	CASSLQNTGELFF
once	TRBV5-4	NA	TRBJ1-3	TGTGCCAGCAGCTTTCTTTCTGGAAACACCATATATTTT	CASSFLSGNTIYF
NA	TRBV4-3	NA	TRBJ1-1	TGCGCCAGCAGCCAAGATTCTAGGGTGACGCACACTGAAGCTTTCTTT	CASSQDSRVTHTEAFF
NA	TRBV6-6	NA	TRBJ1-5	TGTGCCAGCAGTCCCCAAGGGGTGCATAGCAATCAGCCCCAGCATTTT	CASSPQGVHSNQPQHF
NA	TRBV6-1	TRBD2	TRBJ2-3	TGTGCCACCCTGAGCGGGGGGTTTAGCACAGATACGCAGTATTTT	CATLSGGFSTDTQYF
NA	TRBV19	TRBD1	TRBJ1-5	TGTGCCAGTGAGGACAGGGATAGCAATCAGCCCCAGCATTTT	CASEDRDSNQPQHF
NA	TRBV14	NA	TRBJ2-1	TGTGCCAGCAGCCAAGATCGCCTTGATGAGCAGTTCTTC	CASSQDRLDEQFF
NA	TRBV7-9	NA	TRBJ2-1	TGTGCCAGCAGCCAAGTGGAGGGCCCTACCATCCGCGCCTACAATGAGCAGTTCTTC	CASSQVEGPTIRAYNEQFF
NA	TRBV5-6	NA	TRBJ1-1	TGTGCCAGCAGCTTCTCCCGGGGGAACACTGAAGCTTTCTTT	CASSFSRGNTEAFF
once	TRBV10-3	TRBD1	TRBJ2-2	TGTGCCATAGAAGAGGACAGGGGTAGACTTACCGGGGAGCTGTTTTTT	CAIEEDRGRLTGELFF
NA	TRBV7-8	NA	TRBJ1-3	TGTGCCAGCAGCACCCGACAGAAGAGCTCTGGAAACACCATATATTTT	CASSTRQKSSGNTIYF
few	TRBV10-3	NA	TRBJ1-1	TGTGCCATCACCTTACAAGTGAACACTGAAGCTTTCTTT	CAITLQVNTEAFF
NA	TRBV11-3	NA	TRBJ1-1	TGTGCCAGCAGCTTGGTCCAGGGCACTGAAGCTTTCTTT	CASSLVQGTEAFF
NA	TRBV11-2	NA	TRBJ2-7	TGTGCCAGCAGCTATCCCGGGGGAGCCTACGAGCAGTACTTC	CASSYPGGAYEQYF
NA	TRBV28	NA	TRBJ1-5	TGTGCCAGCAGTCCCCTAAACCTTAGGGGAAATCAGCCCCAGCATTTT	CASSPLNLRGNQPQHF
NA	TRBV7-3	NA	TRBJ1-1	TGTGCCAGCAGCGCGGGTGGGCAGGGGACACGAAACACTGAAGCTTTCTTT	CASSAGGQGTRNTEAFF
NA	TRBV7-9	NA	TRBJ2-2	TGTGCCAGCAGTTCGGGGGCAGGCACCGGGGAGCTGTTTTTT	CASSSGAGTGELFF
NA	TRBV5-1	TRBD1	TRBJ2-5	TGCGCCAGCAGCTTATGGACAGGAATCCTACAAGAGACCCAGTACTTC	CASSLWTGILQETQYF
NA	TRBV9	TRBD1	TRBJ2-7	TGTGCCAGCAGCGAAATGGGACAGGGGATCCACGAGCAGTACTTC	CASSEMGQGIHEQYF
NA	TRBV29-1	NA	TRBJ2-5	TGCAGCGTTGGATCAACTAAAGAGACCCAGTACTTC	CSVGSTKETQYF
NA	TRBV5-4	NA	TRBJ1-2	TGTGCCAGCAGCTTGAGCTCGACAATCGCTAACTATGGCTACACCTTC	CASSLSSTIANYGYTF
few	TRBV30	NA	TRBJ1-4	TGTGCCGGCGATATCGGACGGGGGGAAAAACTGTTTTTT	CAGDIGRGEKLFF
NA	TRBV29-1	NA	TRBJ2-5	TGCAGCGCCCAAAGGGGCAGGGGCCGGGAGACCCAGTACTTC	CSAQRGRGRETQYF
NA	TRBV5-5	NA	TRBJ2-3	TGTGCCAGCAGCTTGGTGACGATCGCTAGCACAGATACGCAGTATTTT	CASSLVTIASTDTQYF
NA	TRBV29-1	NA	TRBJ2-3	TGCAGCGTTGAGACCGACAACACAGATACGCAGTATTTT	CSVETDNTDTQYF
once	TRBV2	TRBD2	TRBJ2-5	TGTGCCAGCAGAGGGACTAGCGGGATCTCTTACCAAGAGACCCAGTACTTC	CASRGTSGISYQETQYF
NA	TRBV5-4	NA	TRBJ2-3	TGTGCCAGCAGCTTGTCCAGAGCCATCACAGATACGCAGTATTTT	CASSLSRAITDTQYF
NA	TRBV11-2	NA	TRBJ2-1	TGTGCCAGCAGCTACGATGGGGCCAACTACAATGAGCAGTTCTTC	CASSYDGANYNEQFF
NA	TRBV6-1	TRBD2	TRBJ2-1	TGTGCCAGCAGACCGGCTAGCGGGGGGGGTAATGAGCAGTTCTTC	CASRPASGGGNEQFF
NA	TRBV6-5	NA	TRBJ1-4	TGTGCCAGCAGCCCTTGGTCAACTAATGAAAAACTGTTTTTT	CASSPWSTNEKLFF
once	TRBV5-1	NA	TRBJ1-5	TGCGCCAGCAGCTTGGAGGGGGTAATGGATCAGCCCCAGCATTTT	CASSLEGVMDQPQHF
NA	TRBV7-9	TRBD1	TRBJ1-1	TGTGCCAGCAGCTTAGGGGCCACGGGACAGATGAACACTGAAGCTTTCTTT	CASSLGATGQMNTEAFF
NA	TRBV11-3	TRBD1	TRBJ2-3	TGTGCCAGCAGCCAGCGGACAGGGAAGGGCACAGATACGCAGTATTTT	CASSQRTGKGTDTQYF
NA	TRBV6-1	NA	TRBJ1-2	TGTGCCAGCAGTGAAGCGCGTCCAACCTTCGGCTACACCTTC	CASSEARPTFGYTF